This entry features one T cell receptor beta chain sequence. This record comes from a study of T cell repertoires in cytomegalovirus infection. MiXCR, run by TCRdb on the reads, gives a single entry per CDR3 protein. The sample holds about 400,000 distinct CDR3 sequences; 15% to 20% are singletons and the top ten take 8.5% to 10%. The CDR3 runs to 14 residues. Trimming removed 2 bases from V and 7 bases from J, with 14 bases in between. In germline, CDR1 is SGHTA, CDR2 FQGNSA. The chain uses TRBV7-2 and TRBJ2-5, with D possibly being TRBD1 or TRBD2 (5 bases each). This clonotype originated in a human donor in good health (CMV status not recorded). Some clones in this sample may be carry-over from other donors' samples. Sequencing was performed on PBMCs. In nucleotides, the CDR3 is TGTGCCAGCAGCTTAAGGACGGGGCCGGGGACCCAGTACTTC. Translating it yields CASSLRTGPGTQYF.